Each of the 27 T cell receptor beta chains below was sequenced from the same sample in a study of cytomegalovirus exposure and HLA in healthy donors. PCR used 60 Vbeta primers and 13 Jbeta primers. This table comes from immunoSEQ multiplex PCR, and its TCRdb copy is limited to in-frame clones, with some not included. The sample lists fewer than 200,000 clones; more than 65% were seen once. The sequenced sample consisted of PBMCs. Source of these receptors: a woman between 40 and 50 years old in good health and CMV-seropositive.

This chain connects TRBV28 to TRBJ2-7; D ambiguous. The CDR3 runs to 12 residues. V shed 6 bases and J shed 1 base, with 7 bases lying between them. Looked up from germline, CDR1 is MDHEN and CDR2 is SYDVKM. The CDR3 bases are TGTGCCAGCAGGACTGAATCCTACGAGCAGTACTTC. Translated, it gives CASRTESYEQYF.

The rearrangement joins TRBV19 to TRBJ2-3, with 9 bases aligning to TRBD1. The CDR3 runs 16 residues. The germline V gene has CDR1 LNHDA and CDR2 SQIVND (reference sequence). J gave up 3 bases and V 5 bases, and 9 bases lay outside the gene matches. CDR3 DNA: TGTGCCAGTAGTGGTTGGACAGGGGAAGGAACAGATACGCAGTATTTT. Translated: CASSGWTGEGTDTQYF.

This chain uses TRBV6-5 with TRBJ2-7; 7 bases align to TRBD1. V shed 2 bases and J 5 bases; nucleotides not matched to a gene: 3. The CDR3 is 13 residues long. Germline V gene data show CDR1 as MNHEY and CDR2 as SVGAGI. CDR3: CASSYRGRNEQYF. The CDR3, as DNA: TGTGCCAGCAGTTACAGGGGGCGCAACGAGCAGTACTTC.

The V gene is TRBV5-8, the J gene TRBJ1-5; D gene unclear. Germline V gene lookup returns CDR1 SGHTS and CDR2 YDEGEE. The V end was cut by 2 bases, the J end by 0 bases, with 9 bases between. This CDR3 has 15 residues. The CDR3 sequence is CASSFFRGSNQPQHF. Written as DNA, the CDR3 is TGTGCCAGCAGCTTTTTCCGGGGTAGCAATCAGCCCCAGCATTTT.

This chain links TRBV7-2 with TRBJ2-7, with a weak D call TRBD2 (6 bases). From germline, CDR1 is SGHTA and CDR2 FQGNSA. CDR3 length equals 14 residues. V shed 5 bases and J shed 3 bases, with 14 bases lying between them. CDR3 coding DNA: TGTGCCAGCAGCACAGGCGGGACCTACTACGAGCAGTACTTC. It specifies CASSTGGTYYEQYF.

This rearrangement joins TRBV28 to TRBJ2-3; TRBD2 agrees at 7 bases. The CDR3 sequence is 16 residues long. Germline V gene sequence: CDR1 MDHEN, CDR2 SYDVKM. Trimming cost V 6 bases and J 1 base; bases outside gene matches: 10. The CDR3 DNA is TGTGCCAGCAGGCGTCGGCGGACTAGAGGCACAGATACGCAGTATTTT. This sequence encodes CASRRRRTRGTDTQYF.

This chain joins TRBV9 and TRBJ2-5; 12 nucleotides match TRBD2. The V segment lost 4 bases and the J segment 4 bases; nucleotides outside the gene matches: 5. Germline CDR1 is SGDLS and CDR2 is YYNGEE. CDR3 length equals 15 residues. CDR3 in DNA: TGTGCCAGCAGCCCGTCGGGACTAGCGGGAGAGACCCAGTACTTC. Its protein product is CASSPSGLAGETQYF.

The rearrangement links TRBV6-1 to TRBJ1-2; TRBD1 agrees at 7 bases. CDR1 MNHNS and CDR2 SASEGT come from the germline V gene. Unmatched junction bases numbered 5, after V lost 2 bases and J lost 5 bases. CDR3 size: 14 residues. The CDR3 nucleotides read TGTGCCAGCAGTGAAAACAGGGGCCAGTATGGCTACACCTTC. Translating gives CASSENRGQYGYTF.

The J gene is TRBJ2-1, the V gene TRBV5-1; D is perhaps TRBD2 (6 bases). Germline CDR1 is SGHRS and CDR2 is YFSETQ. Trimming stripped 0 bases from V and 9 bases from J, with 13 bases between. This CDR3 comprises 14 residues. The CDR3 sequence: CASSLAGASVEQFF. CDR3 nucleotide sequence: TGCGCCAGCAGCTTGGCCGGGGCTAGCGTTGAGCAGTTCTTC.

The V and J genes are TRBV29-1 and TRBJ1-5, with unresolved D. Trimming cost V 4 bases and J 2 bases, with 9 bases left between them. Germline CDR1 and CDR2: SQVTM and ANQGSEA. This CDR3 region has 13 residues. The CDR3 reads CSVGGNGNQPQHF. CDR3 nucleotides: TGCAGCGTTGGAGGGAATGGCAATCAGCCCCAGCATTTT.

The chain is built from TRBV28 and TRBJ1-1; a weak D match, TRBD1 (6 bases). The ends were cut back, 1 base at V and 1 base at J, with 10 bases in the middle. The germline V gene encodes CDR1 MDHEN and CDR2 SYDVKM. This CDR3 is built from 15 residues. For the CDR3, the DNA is TGTGCCAGCAGTTTATATACGACAGGGAACACTGAAGCTTTCTTT. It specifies CASSLYTTGNTEAFF.

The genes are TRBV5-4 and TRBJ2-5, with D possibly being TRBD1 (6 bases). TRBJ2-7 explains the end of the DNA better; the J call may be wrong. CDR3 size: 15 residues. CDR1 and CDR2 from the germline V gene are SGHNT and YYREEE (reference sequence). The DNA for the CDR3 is TGTGCCAGCAGCTTGATGGAAAGGGGGAATTACGAGCAGTACTTC. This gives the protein CASSLMERGNYEQYF.

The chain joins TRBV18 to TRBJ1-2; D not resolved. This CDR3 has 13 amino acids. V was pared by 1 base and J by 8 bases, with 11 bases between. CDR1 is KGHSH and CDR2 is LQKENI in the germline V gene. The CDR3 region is CASSPRAYSGYTF. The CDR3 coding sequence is TGTGCCAGCTCACCACGAGCGTATTCGGGCTACACCTTC.

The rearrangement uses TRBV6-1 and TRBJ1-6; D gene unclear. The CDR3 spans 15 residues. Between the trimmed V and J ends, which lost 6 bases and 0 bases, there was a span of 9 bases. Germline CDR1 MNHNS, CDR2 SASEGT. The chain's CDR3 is CASSLDISYNSPLHF. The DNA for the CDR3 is TGTGCCAGCAGCCTTGACATCTCCTATAATTCACCCCTCCACTTT.

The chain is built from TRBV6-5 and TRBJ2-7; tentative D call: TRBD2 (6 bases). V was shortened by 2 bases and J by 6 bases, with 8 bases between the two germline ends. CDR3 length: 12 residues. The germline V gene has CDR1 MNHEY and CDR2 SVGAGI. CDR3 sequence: CASSYPEGEQYF. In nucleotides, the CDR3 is TGTGCCAGCAGTTACCCGGAGGGCGAGCAGTACTTC.

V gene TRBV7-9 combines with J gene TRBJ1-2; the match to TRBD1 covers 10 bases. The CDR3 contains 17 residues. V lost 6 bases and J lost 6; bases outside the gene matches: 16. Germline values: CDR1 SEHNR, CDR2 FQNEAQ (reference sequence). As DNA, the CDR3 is TGTGCCAGCAGTTCCCGGGACAGGGGTTACGCAAATAATGGCTACACCTTC. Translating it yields CASSSRDRGYANNGYTF.

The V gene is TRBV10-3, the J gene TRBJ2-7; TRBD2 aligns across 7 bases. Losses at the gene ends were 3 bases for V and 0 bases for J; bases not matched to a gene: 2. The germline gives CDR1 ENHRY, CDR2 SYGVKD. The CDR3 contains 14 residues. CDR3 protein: CAISDREDSYEQYF. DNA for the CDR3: TGTGCCATCAGTGATCGGGAGGACTCCTACGAGCAGTACTTC.

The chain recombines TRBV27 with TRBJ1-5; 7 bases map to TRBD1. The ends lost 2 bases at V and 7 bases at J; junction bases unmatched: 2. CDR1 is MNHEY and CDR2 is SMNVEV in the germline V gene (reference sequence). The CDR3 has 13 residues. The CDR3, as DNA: TGTGCCAGCAGTTTAGCAGGGGGGCAGCCCCAGCATTTT. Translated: CASSLAGGQPQHF.

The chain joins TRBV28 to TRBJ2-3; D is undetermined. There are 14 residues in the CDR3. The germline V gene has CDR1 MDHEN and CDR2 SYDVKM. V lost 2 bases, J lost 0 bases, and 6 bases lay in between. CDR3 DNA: TGTGCCAGCAGTTTAGTCCAGAGCACAGATACGCAGTATTTT. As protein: CASSLVQSTDTQYF.

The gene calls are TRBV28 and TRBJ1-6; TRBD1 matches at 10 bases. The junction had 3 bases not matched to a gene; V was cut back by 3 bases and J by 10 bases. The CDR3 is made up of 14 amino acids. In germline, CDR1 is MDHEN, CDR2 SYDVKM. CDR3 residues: CASSLGQGISPLHF. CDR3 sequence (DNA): TGTGCCAGCAGTTTGGGACAGGGGATCTCACCCCTCCACTTT.

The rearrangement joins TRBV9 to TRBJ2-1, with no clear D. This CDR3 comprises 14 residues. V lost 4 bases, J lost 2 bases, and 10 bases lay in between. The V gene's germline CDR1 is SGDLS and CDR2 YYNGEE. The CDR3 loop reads CASSYMGAYNEQFF. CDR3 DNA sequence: TGTGCCAGCAGCTATATGGGCGCCTACAATGAGCAGTTCTTC.

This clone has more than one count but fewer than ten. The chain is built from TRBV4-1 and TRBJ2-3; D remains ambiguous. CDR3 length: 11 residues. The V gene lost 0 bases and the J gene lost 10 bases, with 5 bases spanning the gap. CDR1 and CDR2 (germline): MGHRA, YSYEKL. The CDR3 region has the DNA TGCGCCAGCAGCCAAGATCTAGCGCAGTATTTT. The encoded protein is CASSQDLAQYF.

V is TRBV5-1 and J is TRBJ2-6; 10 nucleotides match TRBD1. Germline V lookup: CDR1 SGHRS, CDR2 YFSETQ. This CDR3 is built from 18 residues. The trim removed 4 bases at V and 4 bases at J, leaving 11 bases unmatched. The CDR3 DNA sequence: TGCGCCAGCAGCCCGGGGACAGGGGATTCGGGGGGGGCCAACGTCCTGACTTTC. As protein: CASSPGTGDSGGANVLTF.

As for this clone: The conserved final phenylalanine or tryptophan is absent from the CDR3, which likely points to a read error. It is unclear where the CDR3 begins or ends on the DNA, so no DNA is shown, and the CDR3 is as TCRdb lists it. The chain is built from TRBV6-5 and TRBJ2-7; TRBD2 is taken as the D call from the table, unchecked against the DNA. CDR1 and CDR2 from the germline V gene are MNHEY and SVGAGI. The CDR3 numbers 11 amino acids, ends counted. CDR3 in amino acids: CASSHGSTLGY.

CDR3 bases: TGTGCCAGCAGCCGAGGGACTAGCGGGCGCCTAGGTACGCAGTATTTT. It specifies CASSRGTSGRLGTQYF. The chain carries TRBV7-9 and TRBJ2-3, with TRBD2 matching 12 bases. The ends lost 5 bases at V and 8 bases at J; junction bases unmatched: 11. Germline CDR1 SEHNR, CDR2 FQNEAQ (reference sequence). This CDR3 spans 16 amino acids. Combining the CDR3 with reference TRBV7-9 and TRBJ2-3 gives the whole variable domain DTGVSQNPRHKITKRGQNVTFRCDPISEHNRLYWYRQTLGQGPEFLTYFQNEAQLEKSRLLSDRFSAERPKGSFSTLEIQRTEQGDSAMYLCASSRGTSGRLGTQYFGPGTRLTVL.

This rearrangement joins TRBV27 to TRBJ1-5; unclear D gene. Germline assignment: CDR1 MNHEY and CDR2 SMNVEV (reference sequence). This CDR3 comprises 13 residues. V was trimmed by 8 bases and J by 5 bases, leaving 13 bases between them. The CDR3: CASGWEYDQPQHF. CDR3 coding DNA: TGTGCCAGCGGGTGGGAGTACGATCAGCCCCAGCATTTT.

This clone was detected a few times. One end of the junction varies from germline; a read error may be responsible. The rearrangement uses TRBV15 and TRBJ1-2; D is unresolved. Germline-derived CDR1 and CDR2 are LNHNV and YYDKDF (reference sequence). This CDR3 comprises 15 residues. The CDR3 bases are TGTGCCACCAGCCTGGAGGCCGAGGATAACTATGGCTACCCCTTC. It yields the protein CATSLEAEDNYGYPF.